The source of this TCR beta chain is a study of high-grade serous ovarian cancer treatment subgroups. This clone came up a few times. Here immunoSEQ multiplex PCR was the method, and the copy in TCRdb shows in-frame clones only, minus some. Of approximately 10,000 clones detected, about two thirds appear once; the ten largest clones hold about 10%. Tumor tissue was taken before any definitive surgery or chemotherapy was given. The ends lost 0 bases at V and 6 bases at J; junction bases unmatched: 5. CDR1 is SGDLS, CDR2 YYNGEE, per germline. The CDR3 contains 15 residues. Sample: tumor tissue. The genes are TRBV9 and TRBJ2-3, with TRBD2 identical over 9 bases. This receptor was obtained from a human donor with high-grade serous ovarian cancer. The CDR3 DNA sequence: TGTGCCAGCAGCGTAGCTGGGCGGGAGGGGGATACGCAGTATTTT. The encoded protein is CASSVAGREGDTQYF.